One and the same sample provided the 10 T cell receptor beta chains below, sequenced in a study of blood T cell repertoires in COVID-19. The data were produced by immunoSEQ multiplex PCR, yet TCRdb's version contains in-frame clones alone and is incomplete. The table has a few hundred thousand clones, around nine tenths seen once. The sample comprised peripheral blood. The receptor set was obtained from a man younger than 40 with acute or convalescent COVID-19.

The CDR3 here is CAWSVIRLAGNEQFF. CDR3 DNA sequence: TGTGCCTGGAGTGTAATTCGACTAGCGGGCAATGAGCAGTTCTTC. The chain combines TRBV30 with TRBJ2-1; 10 positions agree with TRBD2. Germline V gives CDR1 GTSNPN, CDR2 SVGIG (reference sequence). Losses at the gene ends were 0 bases for V and 6 bases for J; bases not matched to a gene: 5. The CDR3 has 15 amino acids.

This chain's CDR3 is CASSTGYREKLFF. The DNA for the CDR3 is TGTGCCAGTAGTACAGGGTACCGGGAAAAACTGTTTTTT. The J gene is TRBJ1-4, the V gene TRBV19, with a tentative D call TRBD1 (5 bases). This CDR3 comprises 13 residues. With 4 bases removed from V and 8 bases from J, the gap between germline ends came to 11 bases. Germline-derived CDR1 and CDR2 are LNHDA and SQIVND (reference sequence).

The chain recombines TRBV6-2 or TRBV6-3 with TRBJ2-5; 9 nucleotides align to TRBD2. The CDR3 has 15 amino acids. J was trimmed by 1 base and V by 5 bases; bases with no gene match: 5. The V gene's germline CDR1 is MNHEY and CDR2 SVGEGT. This CDR3 reads CASSPGTSSQETQYF. For the CDR3, the DNA is TGTGCCAGCAGTCCCGGGACTAGCAGCCAAGAGACCCAGTACTTC.

The chain combines TRBV5-8 with TRBJ2-7; D not resolved. Germline V gene lookup returns CDR1 SGHTS and CDR2 YDEGEE. The CDR3 has 13 residues. Trimming cost V 1 base and J 2 bases, with 7 bases left between them. The DNA of the CDR3 is TGTGCCAGCAGCTTGTACAAGACCTACGAGCAGTACTTC. It specifies CASSLYKTYEQYF.

The chain is built from TRBV5-1 and TRBJ2-7; possibly TRBD2 for D (5 bases). V was shortened by 0 bases and J by 2 bases, with 15 bases between the two germline ends. This CDR3 has 16 residues. CDR1 is SGHRS and CDR2 is YFSETQ in the germline V gene. CDR3 nucleotides: TGCGCCAGCAGCTTGGAAGTCAGGTCGGGGACCTACGAGCAGTACTTC. Amino acid sequence: CASSLEVRSGTYEQYF.

The CDR3 DNA follows: TGTGCTCACACCCGGGACAGGGGCACTGAAGCTTTCTTT. It specifies CAHTRDRGTEAFF. The J gene is TRBJ1-1, the V gene TRBV30; 10 bases match TRBD1. The germline V gene encodes CDR1 GTSNPN and CDR2 SVGIG (reference sequence). The CDR3 has 13 residues.

V is TRBV6-5 and J is TRBJ2-5; 13 nucleotides align to TRBD2. The CDR3 covers 15 residues. Unmatched junction bases numbered 5, after V lost 5 bases and J lost 5 bases. From germline, CDR1 is MNHEY and CDR2 SVGAGI. The CDR3 loop is CASSRGTSGAETQYF. The CDR3 coding sequence is TGTGCCAGCAGTCGGGGGACTAGCGGGGCGGAGACCCAGTACTTC.

The chain employs TRBV6-1 and TRBJ1-1, with D possibly TRBD1 on 5 matching bases. CDR1 MNHNS and CDR2 SASEGT come from the germline V gene. The V end was cut by 4 bases, the J end by 4 bases, with 10 bases between. The CDR3 is 13 amino acids. The CDR3 spells CASSGQSSTEAFF. CDR3 coding DNA: TGTGCCAGCAGTGGACAGTCCAGCACTGAAGCTTTCTTT.

The V and J genes are TRBV23-1 and TRBJ2-7; TRBD1 agrees at 8 bases. TRBV23-1 is annotated as an ORF whose role is uncertain. The CDR3 totals 15 residues. V lost 3 bases and J lost 5; bases outside the gene matches: 9. CDR3 loop: CASSQPDREKDEQYF. In DNA form, the CDR3 reads TGCGCCAGCAGTCAGCCGGACAGGGAGAAAGACGAGCAGTACTTC.

J is TRBJ1-6 and V is TRBV5-6; TRBD1 is a possible D gene (5 bases). Germline loops: CDR1 SGHDT, CDR2 YYEEEE. The V and J ends lost 3 bases and 9 bases respectively, with 13 bases between them. CDR3 length: 14 residues. This CDR3 reads CASSYVAGGSPLHF. In DNA form, the CDR3 reads TGTGCCAGCAGCTATGTCGCCGGGGGTTCACCCCTCCACTTT.